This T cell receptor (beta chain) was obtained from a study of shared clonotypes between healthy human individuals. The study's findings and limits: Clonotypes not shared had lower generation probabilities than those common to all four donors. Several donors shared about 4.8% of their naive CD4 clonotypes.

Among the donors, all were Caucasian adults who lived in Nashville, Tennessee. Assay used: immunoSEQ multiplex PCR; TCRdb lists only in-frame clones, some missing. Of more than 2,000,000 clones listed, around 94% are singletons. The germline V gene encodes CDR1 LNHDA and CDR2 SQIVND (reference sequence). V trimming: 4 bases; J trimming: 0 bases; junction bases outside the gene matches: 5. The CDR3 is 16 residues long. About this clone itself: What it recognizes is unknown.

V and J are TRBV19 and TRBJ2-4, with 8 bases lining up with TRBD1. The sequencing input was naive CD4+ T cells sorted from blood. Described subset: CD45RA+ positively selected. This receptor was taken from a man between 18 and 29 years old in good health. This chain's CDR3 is CASSTGQGLAKNIQYF. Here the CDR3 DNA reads TGTGCCAGTAGTACTGGACAGGGCCTAGCCAAAAACATTCAGTACTTC.